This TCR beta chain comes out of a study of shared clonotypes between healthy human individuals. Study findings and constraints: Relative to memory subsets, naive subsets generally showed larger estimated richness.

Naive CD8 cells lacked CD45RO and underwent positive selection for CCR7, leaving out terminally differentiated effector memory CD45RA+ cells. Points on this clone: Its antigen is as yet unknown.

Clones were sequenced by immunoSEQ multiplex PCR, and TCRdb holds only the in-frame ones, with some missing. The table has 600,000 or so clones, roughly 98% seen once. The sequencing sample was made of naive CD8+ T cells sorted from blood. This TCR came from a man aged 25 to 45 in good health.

The CDR3 region is CASSPGGSGSITDTQYF. CDR3 nucleotide sequence: TGTGCCAGCAGCCCCGGGGGTAGCGGGAGTATAACAGATACGCAGTATTTT. V usage is TRBV7-6 and J usage is TRBJ2-3; 9 nucleotides align to TRBD2. Germline-derived CDR1 and CDR2 are SGHVS and FNYEAQ. Trimming at V came to 5 bases and at J to 3 bases, leaving 12 bases not matched to a gene. The CDR3 loop spans 17 amino acids.